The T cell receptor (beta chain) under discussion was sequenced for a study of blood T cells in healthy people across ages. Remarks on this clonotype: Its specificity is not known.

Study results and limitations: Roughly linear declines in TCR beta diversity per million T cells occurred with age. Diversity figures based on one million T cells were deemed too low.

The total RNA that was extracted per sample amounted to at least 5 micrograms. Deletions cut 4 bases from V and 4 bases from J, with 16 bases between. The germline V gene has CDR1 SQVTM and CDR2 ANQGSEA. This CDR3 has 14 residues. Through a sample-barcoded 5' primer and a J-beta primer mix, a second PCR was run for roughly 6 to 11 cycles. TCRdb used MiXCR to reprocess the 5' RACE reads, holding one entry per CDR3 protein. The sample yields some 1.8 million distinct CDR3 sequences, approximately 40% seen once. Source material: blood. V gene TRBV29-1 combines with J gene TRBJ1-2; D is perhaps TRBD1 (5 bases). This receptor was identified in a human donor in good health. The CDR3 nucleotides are TGCAGCGTTGGCCAACCTCAGGGTTCCTATGGCTACACCTTC. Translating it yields CSVGQPQGSYGYTF.